This TCR beta chain derives from a study of CD8+CD57+ T cells in acquired aplastic anemia. Before being chosen for sequencing, patients had shown CD8+CD57+ cell expansion by flow cytometry. The patients all had a severe acquired aplastic anemia diagnosis. At least ten counts were recorded for this clonotype. Genomic DNA served as template for TCR beta VDJ and CDR3 profiling. A single record per CDR3 protein comes from TCRdb applying MiXCR to the reads. The repertoire holds 150,000 to 200,000 distinct CDR3 sequences, with 45% to 55% as singletons. CDR1 is KGHSH and CDR2 is LQKENI in the germline V gene. This CDR3 contains 14 residues. The V end was cut by 3 bases, the J end by 3 bases, with 12 bases between.

The sequencing sample was made of sorted CD4+, CD8+, or CD8+CD57+ T cells (not recorded which) from PBMCs. The chain combines TRBV18 with TRBJ2-7, with D possibly matching TRBD2 (6 bases). The clonotype originates from a human donor with aplastic anemia. The CDR3 spells CASSPEGLGYEQYF. The CDR3 region has the DNA TGTGCCAGCTCACCGGAGGGCCTGGGCTACGAGCAGTACTTC.